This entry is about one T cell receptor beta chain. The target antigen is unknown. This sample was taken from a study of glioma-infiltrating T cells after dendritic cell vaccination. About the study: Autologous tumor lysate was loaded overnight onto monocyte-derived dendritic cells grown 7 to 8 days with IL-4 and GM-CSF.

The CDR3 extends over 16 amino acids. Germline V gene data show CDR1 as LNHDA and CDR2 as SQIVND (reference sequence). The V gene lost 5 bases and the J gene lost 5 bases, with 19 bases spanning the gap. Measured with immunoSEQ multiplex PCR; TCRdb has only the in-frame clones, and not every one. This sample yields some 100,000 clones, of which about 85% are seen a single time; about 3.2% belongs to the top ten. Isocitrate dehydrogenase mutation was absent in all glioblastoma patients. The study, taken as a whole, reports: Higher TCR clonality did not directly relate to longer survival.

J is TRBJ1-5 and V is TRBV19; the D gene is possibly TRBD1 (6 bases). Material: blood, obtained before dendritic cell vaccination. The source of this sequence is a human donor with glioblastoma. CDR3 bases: TGTGCCAGTAGTGGGGGCGCAGGGACGATGGATCAGCCCCAGCATTTT. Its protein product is CASSGGAGTMDQPQHF. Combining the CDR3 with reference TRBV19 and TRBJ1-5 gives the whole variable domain DGGITQSPKYLFRKEGQNVTLSCEQNLNHDAMYWYRQDPGQGLRLIYYSQIVNDFQKGDIAEGYSVSREKKESFPLTVTSAQKNPTAFYLCASSGGAGTMDQPQHFGDGTRLSIL.